The rows below give T cell receptor beta chains drawn from one sample of a study of shared clonotypes between healthy human individuals. Only in-frame clones appear in the TCRdb table, and some are missing; sequencing was by immunoSEQ multiplex PCR. The sample holds hundreds of thousands of clones, approximately 95% seen once. The sequenced sample was naive CD8+ T cells sorted from blood. The receptors derive from a woman aged 25 to 39 in good health. CDR3s leave out the opening cysteine and the closing phenylalanine or tryptophan.

j_call	v_call	cdr3_aa
TRBJ2-1	TRBV7-7	ASSVGTAGVMGEQF
TRBJ1-1	TRBV19	ASSIDGGLAF
TRBJ2-7	TRBV28	ASSLPSRGGSTYEQY
TRBJ2-7	TRBV2	ASTGGTGYEQY
TRBJ1-5	TRBV28	ASSMQGWQPQH
TRBJ2-1	TRBV19	ASHTSGSLDEQF
TRBJ2-3	TRBV29-1	SVEDTDRGLGDTQY
TRBJ2-7	TRBV19	ASSITLAGTYEQY
TRBJ2-2	TRBV6-1	ASSDAGIGGELF
TRBJ2-1	TRBV27	ASSLRGSSYNEQF
TRBJ2-3	TRBV9	ASSVGGLYTDTQY
TRBJ2-5	TRBV19	ASSTKAGRTETQY
TRBJ2-2	TRBV27	ASRTRTPGLAGADTGELF
TRBJ1-1	TRBV4-1	ASSPPGQGIGAF
TRBJ1-3	TRBV2	ASSEWDIYSGNTIY
TRBJ2-2	TRBV10-1	ASSETHSTLGGGELF
TRBJ2-7	TRBV27	ASSRRGLFYEQY
TRBJ2-7	TRBV11-2	ASSQDRYEQY
TRBJ2-7	TRBV27	ASSLQVSSSEQY
TRBJ2-7	TRBV13	ASSTGLAEHYEQY
TRBJ2-7	TRBV28	ASSLGTHYSEDFKQY
TRBJ2-6	TRBV28	ASSMPGLSSGANVLT
TRBJ2-7	TRBV29-1	SVWLEGGAYEQY
TRBJ2-3	TRBV29-1	SVDLGYTDTQY
TRBJ2-7	TRBV5-1	ASSLVGIYEQY
.	TRBV28	ASSFRDRIYEQY
TRBJ2-7	TRBV7-8	ASSLSFGTEPRAPSYEQY
TRBJ2-7	TRBV19	ASGIAGGYEQY
TRBJ2-7	TRBV27	ASRPPGGTYEQY
TRBJ2-7	TRBV27	ASSPLAGGTHEQY
TRBJ2-3	TRBV19	ASSPGTGGYTQY
TRBJ2-1	TRBV27	ASSLSDGQGHNEQF
TRBJ1-2	TRBV5-8	ASSLGTFRGYT
TRBJ2-7	TRBV28	ASSSDLGYEQY
.	TRBV19	ASSLSLGAVEQY
TRBJ1-2	TRBV28	ASRTYMGNYGYT